Listed below are T cell receptor beta chains from one sample, sequenced in a study of human T cells and chemical hapten exposure. TCRdb recomputed calls from the RACE reads with MiXCR, one row per CDR3 protein. The sample includes around 71,000 distinct CDR3 sequences, 9.8% of them seen just once. The source was whole blood, collected in connection with sensitization to the hapten diphenylcyclopropenone (DPC). Every receptor here comes from a woman aged 35 to 49 with alopecia areata. Some clones in this sample may be carry-over from other donors' samples. The CDR3 runs from the conserved cysteine through the conserved F or W. The order of the fields is V gene, clone size, J gene, D gene, CDR3 protein, CDR3 DNA. A D gene is named only where the DNA matches it firmly. Expanded clones are given a class, and other clones once, few, many or no size at all.

>TRBV5-1|-|TRBJ2-1|-
CASNPDQRDNEQFF
TGCGCCAGCAACCCAGATCAGCGGGACAATGAGCAGTTCTTC
>TRBV20-1|many|TRBJ2-1|TRBD2
CSARDWVSGVLEQFF
TGCAGTGCTAGAGATTGGGTTAGCGGGGTCCTTGAGCAGTTCTTC
>TRBV30|many|TRBJ1-5|-
CAWSVPGRDQPQHF
TGTGCCTGGAGTGTACCAGGGAGAGATCAGCCCCAGCATTTT
>TRBV4-2|-|TRBJ2-2|TRBD1
CARSLGDRNTGELFF
TGTGCCCGCAGCCTGGGGGACAGAAACACCGGGGAGCTGTTTTTT
>TRBV11-3|-|TRBJ2-1|-
CASSLEGQQYNEQFF
TGTGCCAGCAGCCTGGAGGGACAGCAGTACAATGAGCAGTTCTTC
>TRBV27|-|TRBJ2-7|-
CASSLSKASGYEQYF
TGTGCCAGCAGTTTATCGAAGGCGTCTGGGTACGAGCAGTACTTC
>TRBV5-1|many|TRBJ2-5|TRBD2
CASSPGLAAQETQYF
TGCGCCAGCAGCCCAGGACTAGCGGCACAAGAGACCCAGTACTTC
>TRBV11-2|many|TRBJ2-3|-
CASSLDFGQLSDTQYF
TGTGCCAGCAGCTTAGATTTTGGACAGTTATCAGATACGCAGTATTTT
>TRBV20-1|many|TRBJ1-5|TRBD1
CSARDHRGGNQPQHF
TGCAGTGCTAGAGATCACAGGGGTGGCAATCAGCCCCAGCATTTT
>TRBV29-1|few|TRBJ1-1|-
CSVGDLNTEAFF
TGCAGCGTAGGGGACCTGAACACTGAAGCTTTCTTT
>TRBV6-1|-|TRBJ1-6|-
CASSEAPVGINSPLHF
TGTGCCAGCAGTGAAGCGCCCGTGGGGATCAATTCACCCCTCCACTTT
>TRBV5-1|many|TRBJ2-1|-
CASSRGDGSYNEQFF
TGCGCCAGCAGCCGGGGAGACGGGTCCTACAATGAGCAGTTCTTC
>TRBV20-1|-|TRBJ1-6|-
CSALDRFNSPLHF
TGCAGTGCCCTGGACAGATTTAATTCACCCCTCCACTTT
>TRBV7-6|-|TRBJ2-7|TRBD1
CASSSDRGWAYEQYF
TGTGCCAGCAGCTCGGACAGGGGGTGGGCGTACGAGCAGTACTTC
>TRBV7-9|many|TRBJ1-1|-
CASSLASLDSEAFF
TGTGCCAGCAGCTTAGCCAGTTTAGATTCTGAAGCTTTCTTT
>TRBV5-5|many|TRBJ2-5|-
CASSLIVDQETQYF
TGTGCCAGCAGCTTGATCGTGGACCAAGAGACCCAGTACTTC
>TRBV5-5|-|TRBJ2-7|-
CASSLANPLWAGSYEQYF
TGTGCCAGCAGCTTAGCGAACCCCCTTTGGGCGGGCTCCTACGAGCAGTACTTC
>TRBV6-1|many|TRBJ1-6|-
CASIMMDSRLSYNSPLHF
TGTGCCAGCATAATGATGGACAGCCGCCTCTCCTATAATTCACCCCTCCACTTT
>TRBV19|few|TRBJ1-2|-
CASSIYGHFYGYTF
TGTGCCAGTAGTATTTACGGGCATTTCTATGGCTACACCTTC
>TRBV2|few|TRBJ2-1|TRBD1
CAAPRQGFYNEQFF
TGTGCTGCACCGAGACAGGGATTTTACAATGAGCAGTTCTTC
>TRBV24-1|-|TRBJ2-3|-
CATSDRAEATDTQYF
TGTGCCACCAGTGACCGAGCGGAAGCCACAGATACGCAGTATTTT
>TRBV6-6|many|TRBJ2-3|-
CASRGLTTDTQYF
TGTGCCAGCCGGGGGCTGACGACAGATACGCAGTATTTT
>TRBV5-1|-|TRBJ1-2|-
CASSLDQIYGYTF
TGCGCCAGCAGCTTAGACCAAATCTATGGCTACACCTTC
>TRBV30|few|TRBJ2-7|-
CAWKADGVEQYF
TGTGCCTGGAAGGCCGATGGGGTCGAGCAGTACTTC
>TRBV2|many|TRBJ2-4|-
CASSGASLVYF
TGTGCCAGCAGTGGCGCTTCTCTGGTGTACTTC
>TRBV7-2|many|TRBJ1-6|-
CASSPYPPGRVNSPLHF
TGTGCCAGCAGCCCTTACCCCCCGGGCAGGGTGAATTCACCCCTCCACTTT
>TRBV5-1|many|TRBJ2-3|-
CASSLDYGTDTQYF
TGCGCCAGCAGCTTGGATTACGGCACAGATACGCAGTATTTT
>TRBV6-2/TRBV6-3|few|TRBJ2-6|-
CASSRGGTSGANVLTF
TGTGCCAGCAGTCGTGGCGGGACCTCTGGGGCCAACGTCCTGACTTTC
>TRBV19|many|TRBJ1-5|-
CASSIYRNQPQHF
TGTGCCAGTAGTATTTACCGCAATCAGCCCCAGCATTTT
>TRBV12-3/TRBV12-4|many|TRBJ1-5|-
CASSLRSSGPHSNQPQHF
TGTGCCAGCAGTCTCAGGTCGTCGGGGCCACATAGCAATCAGCCCCAGCATTTT
>TRBV6-2/TRBV6-3|-|TRBJ2-5|TRBD2
CASSYSGGALWETQYF
TGTGCCAGCAGTTACTCCGGGGGGGCCTTATGGGAGACCCAGTACTTC
>TRBV27|-|TRBJ1-1|-
CASSYAGSMGTEAFF
TGTGCCAGCAGCTATGCGGGCTCAATGGGGACTGAAGCTTTCTTT
>TRBV4-2|few|TRBJ2-1|TRBD2
CASSQAETSGNYNEQFF
TGTGCCAGCAGCCAGGCTGAGACTAGCGGAAACTACAATGAGCAGTTCTTC
>TRBV18|-|TRBJ2-3|-
CASSLRETDTDTQYF
TGTGCCAGCTCACTCCGCGAGACCGACACAGATACGCAGTATTTT
>TRBV12-3/TRBV12-4|few|TRBJ1-5|TRBD1
CASTPTGRRNQPQHF
TGTGCCAGCACCCCGACAGGGAGGAGAAATCAGCCCCAGCATTTT
>TRBV20-1|-|TRBJ2-7|-
CSASKGTTTYEQYF
TGCAGTGCTAGTAAAGGGACGACGACCTACGAGCAGTACTTC
>TRBV4-3|few|TRBJ2-5|TRBD1
CASSQDWQGVQETQYF
TGCGCCAGCAGCCAAGATTGGCAGGGGGTACAAGAGACCCAGTACTTC
>TRBV7-9|many|TRBJ1-3|TRBD1
CASSTRQGVINTIYF
TGTGCCAGCAGCACCCGGCAGGGGGTAATCAACACCATATATTTT
>TRBV12-3/TRBV12-4|few|TRBJ2-3|TRBD1
CATAGGIGADTQYF
TGTGCCACCGCAGGGGGAATCGGGGCAGATACGCAGTATTTT
>TRBV25-1|-|TRBJ2-7|TRBD2
CAAGGGSYEQYF
TGTGCCGCGGGGGGCGGTTCCTACGAGCAGTACTTC
>TRBV6-2/TRBV6-3|many|TRBJ1-5|TRBD1
CASSYSGNRGQPQHF
TGTGCCAGCAGTTACTCGGGGAACAGGGGCCAGCCCCAGCATTTT
>TRBV5-1|few|TRBJ2-4|-
CASSLGQEVAKNIQYF
TGCGCCAGCAGCTTGGGACAGGAGGTAGCCAAAAACATTCAGTACTTC
>TRBV6-6|-|TRBJ1-5|-
CASSPSGGNQPQHF
TGTGCCAGCAGCCCGAGTGGAGGAAATCAGCCCCAGCATTTT
>TRBV2|-|TRBJ2-2|TRBD1
CASSPGTGRRELFF
TGTGCCAGCAGTCCCGGGACAGGGAGAAGGGAGCTGTTTTTT
>TRBV4-2|-|TRBJ2-3|-
CASSQDHRTDTQYF
TGTGCCAGCAGCCAAGATCACAGGACAGATACGCAGTATTTT
>TRBV7-2|few|TRBJ2-5|-
CASGWQGSETQYF
TGTGCCAGCGGATGGCAGGGTTCGGAGACCCAGTACTTC
>TRBV5-4|many|TRBJ1-4|TRBD1
CASSQRDRGSGEKLFF
TGTGCCAGCAGCCAAAGGGACAGGGGATCAGGCGAAAAACTGTTTTTT
>TRBV6-1|many|TRBJ2-5|-
CASSEASTGLAQETQYF
TGTGCCAGCAGTGAAGCGTCAACAGGGTTGGCCCAAGAGACCCAGTACTTC
>TRBV29-1|many|TRBJ1-4|-
CSAMGRAARSEKLFF
TGCAGCGCAATGGGACGGGCAGCGAGGAGCGAAAAACTGTTTTTT
>TRBV20-1|many|TRBJ2-7|TRBD2
CSARPSGGAVRYEQYF
TGCAGTGCTAGACCTAGCGGGGGGGCTGTGAGATACGAGCAGTACTTC
>TRBV4-3|few|TRBJ1-1|TRBD1
CASSQSRQGYTEAFF
TGCGCCAGCAGCCAATCCCGACAGGGGTACACTGAAGCTTTCTTT
>TRBV5-4|-|TRBJ1-6|-
CASSFRPAGSNSPLHF
TGTGCCAGCAGCTTTCGACCCGCGGGGAGTAATTCACCCCTCCACTTT
>TRBV12-3/TRBV12-4|many|TRBJ1-2|-
CASSLRGQSYGYTF
TGTGCCAGCAGTTTAAGGGGACAAAGCTATGGCTACACCTTC
>TRBV28|-|TRBJ2-7|-
CASNTSPYEQYF
TGTGCCAGCAACACTTCTCCCTACGAGCAGTACTTC